What follows are 17 T cell receptor beta chains derived from one specimen sequenced in a study of T cell repertoires in cytomegalovirus infection. TCRdb passed the reads through MiXCR, listing each CDR3 protein once. The data hold tens of thousands of distinct CDR3 sequences, with around 28% observed a single time. The antigens these receptors bind are not known. Specimen: CD8+ T cells from cultured PBMCs, collected from culture after CMV antigen stimulation. Receptors originate from a human donor in good health (CMV status not recorded). Some clones in this sample may be carry-over from other donors' samples.

V and J are TRBV27 and TRBJ2-7; D may be TRBD2 (5 bases). This CDR3 is 13 amino acids long. V lost 6 bases to trimming and J lost 1 base, with 10 bases between them. Germline CDR1 reads MNHEY; CDR2 reads SMNVEV (reference sequence). The CDR3 reads CASRAGRSYEQYF. The CDR3 nucleotides are TGTGCCAGCAGGGCGGGCCGATCCTACGAGCAGTACTTC.

The J gene is TRBJ2-1, the V gene TRBV6-2 or TRBV6-3, with a possible D match to TRBD1 (6 bases). The germline CDR1 and CDR2 sequences are MNHEY and SVGEGT. Trimming pared 5 bases from V and 9 bases from J, leaving 20 bases between. The CDR3 is made up of 15 amino acids. The CDR3 reads CASSHPPDLGAEQFF. Here the CDR3 DNA reads TGTGCCAGCAGTCACCCGCCGGACCTGGGGGCTGAGCAGTTCTTC.

A few counts support this clonotype. This sequence joins TRBV7-9 and TRBJ2-3; 8 positions agree with TRBD1. CDR1 is SEHNR, CDR2 FQNEAQ, per germline (reference sequence). V lost 5 bases and J lost 10; bases outside the gene matches: 17. This CDR3 has 16 amino acids. The CDR3 sequence is CASSPQVGQGFYSQYF. Written as DNA, the CDR3 is TGTGCCAGCAGCCCCCAGGTCGGACAGGGTTTTTACTCGCAGTATTTT. Full variable domain (missing parts from reference TRBV7-9 and TRBJ2-3): DTGVSQNPRHKITKRGQNVTFRCDPISEHNRLYWYRQTLGQGPEFLTYFQNEAQLEKSRLLSDRFSAERPKGSFSTLEIQRTEQGDSAMYLCASSPQVGQGFYSQYFGPGTRLTVL.

V and J are TRBV28 and TRBJ2-3; the match to TRBD2 covers 11 bases. The germline V gene has CDR1 MDHEN and CDR2 SYDVKM. The trim removed 7 bases at V and 0 bases at J, leaving 15 bases unmatched. The CDR3 totals 19 residues. The CDR3 region is CASNGELTSGGRSTDTQYF. CDR3 in DNA: TGTGCCAGCAACGGGGAGCTTACTAGCGGGGGCCGCAGCACAGATACGCAGTATTTT. Filled out from reference TRBV28 and TRBJ2-3, the complete variable domain reads DVKVTQSSRYLVKRTGEKVFLECVQDMDHENMFWYRQDPGLGLRLIYFSYDVKMKEKGDIPEGYSVSREKKERFSLILESASTNQTSMYLCASNGELTSGGRSTDTQYFGPGTRLTVL.

Ten or more counts support this clonotype. CDR3 nucleotides: TGTGCCAGCAGTTACGGGGGGAATCAGCCCCAGCATTTT. This translates into CASSYGGNQPQHF. This chain links TRBV6-2 or TRBV6-3 with TRBJ1-5; tentative D call: TRBD1 (5 bases). V lost 2 bases to trimming and J lost 4 bases, with 6 bases between them. The CDR3 length is 13 residues. Germline values: CDR1 MNHEY, CDR2 SVGEGT.

This clonotype was counted between two and nine times. V gene TRBV6-1 combines with J gene TRBJ1-1; no definite D call. The V gene's germline CDR1 is MNHNS and CDR2 SASEGT. V dropped 1 base and J dropped 5 bases, with 14 bases sitting between them. The CDR3 runs to 15 residues. CDR3 amino acids: CASSEGQDLWTEAFF. DNA for the CDR3: TGTGCCAGCAGTGAAGGTCAGGACTTGTGGACTGAAGCTTTCTTT.

This clonotype was detected once. The chain recombines TRBV7-4 with TRBJ1-5; D is unclear. CDR3 length: 14 residues. V was trimmed by 8 bases and J by 3 bases, leaving 14 bases between them. CDR1 and CDR2 from the germline V gene are SGHVT and SQSDAQ. This CDR3 reads CASGPRATNQPQHF. The CDR3 DNA follows: TGTGCCAGCGGTCCGAGGGCCACCAATCAGCCCCAGCATTTT.

The chain employs TRBV28 and TRBJ2-5; 10 nucleotides agree with TRBD2. CDR3 length: 17 residues. Germline V lookup: CDR1 MDHEN, CDR2 SYDVKM. V lost 5 bases, J lost 5 bases, and 14 bases stayed unmatched. The DNA of the CDR3 is TGTGCCAGCAGTCTTATGAAAATTCTAGCGGGGGTTGAGACCCAGTACTTC. Protein: CASSLMKILAGVETQYF.

This clonotype was recorded a few times. The chain carries TRBV5-1 and TRBJ2-5; 10 bases fit TRBD1. CDR3 length: 15 amino acids. Per germline, CDR1 SGHRS and CDR2 YFSETQ. V shed 4 bases, J shed 3 bases, and the junction held 6 bases outside the gene matches. The CDR3, as DNA: TGCGCCAGCAGCCTTCTTGGACAGGGGGAAGAGACCCAGTACTTC. This translates into CASSLLGQGEETQYF.

In its sample, this clonotype was seen many times. The V gene is TRBV20-1, the J gene TRBJ2-7; 8 bases are shared with TRBD1. The V and J ends lost 5 bases and 4 bases, in that order; junction bases with no gene match: 10. The germline CDR1 and CDR2 sequences are DFQATT and SNEGSKA (reference sequence). The CDR3 spans 14 residues. The CDR3 nucleotides read TGCAGTGCTCTACCAGACAGGGGAGAATACGAGCAGTACTTC. It encodes CSALPDRGEYEQYF.

This clonotype was observed a few times. The chain carries TRBV11-2 and TRBJ2-7; 12 nucleotides line up with TRBD2. This CDR3 spans 14 amino acids. Germline V gene data show CDR1 as SGHAT and CDR2 as FQNNGV. The V and J ends lost 8 bases and 0 bases, in that order; junction bases with no gene match: 2. CDR3 in amino acids: CASGGLAGSYEQYF. The CDR3 region has the DNA TGTGCCAGCGGGGGACTAGCGGGCTCCTACGAGCAGTACTTC.

CDR3 in DNA: TGTGCCAGCAGTTCCCTGGGACAGGGTAATTCACCCCTCCACTTT. Amino acids: CASSSLGQGNSPLHF. The genes are TRBV12-3 or TRBV12-4 and TRBJ1-6; 9 bases fit TRBD1. The V segment lost 4 bases and the J segment 6 bases; nucleotides outside the gene matches: 4. The CDR3 runs 15 residues.

This clonotype was found many times. The chain uses TRBV4-2 and TRBJ1-1; TRBD1 agrees at 7 bases. Germline V CDR1 and CDR2: LGHNA, YNFKEQ. CDR3 length: 16 residues. V dropped 1 base and J dropped 0; count of bases not matched to a gene: 5. The CDR3 spells CASSQAPDRVNTEAFF. The CDR3, as DNA: TGTGCCAGCAGCCAAGCCCCAGACAGGGTGAACACTGAAGCTTTCTTT.

A few counts support this clonotype. The V call is TRBV12-5, the J call TRBJ1-4; D might be TRBD1 (6 bases). The V end lost 6 bases, the J end lost 11 bases, and 16 bases lay between the germline ends. From germline, CDR1 is LGHNT and CDR2 FRNRAP. The length of the CDR3 is 13 residues. This CDR3 reads CASGPTGRPKLFF. The CDR3 coding sequence is TGTGCTAGTGGACCTACAGGGAGGCCCAAACTGTTTTTT. Combining the CDR3 with reference TRBV12-5 and TRBJ1-4 gives the whole variable domain DARVTQTPRHKVTEMGQEVTMRCQPILGHNTVFWYRQTMMQGLELLAYFRNRAPLDDSGMPKDRFSAEMPDATLATLKIQPSEPRDSAVYFCASGPTGRPKLFFGSGTQLSVL.

This clonotype appeared a few times. The chain links TRBV29-1 to TRBJ2-7; D unclear. CDR1 and CDR2 (germline): SQVTM, ANQGSEA. The CDR3 loop spans 12 amino acids. Trimming took 0 bases from V and 3 from J, leaving 6 bases between them. The CDR3 bases are TGCAGCGTTGAAGACCCATTCTACGAGCAGTACTTC. It codes for CSVEDPFYEQYF.

V and J are TRBV11-3 and TRBJ1-4, with D perhaps TRBD1 (6 bases). Germline V gene lookup returns CDR1 SGHNT and CDR2 YENEEA. The CDR3 loop spans 16 amino acids. The V and J ends lost 5 bases and 5 bases respectively, with 18 bases between them. The DNA of the CDR3 is TGTGCCAGCAGCCCAGACCCGCTTCAGGGGAATGAAAAACTGTTTTTT. Its translation: CASSPDPLQGNEKLFF. The whole variable domain, filled in from reference TRBV11-3 and TRBJ1-4, reads EAGVVQSPRYKIIEKKQPVAFWCNPISGHNTLYWYLQNLGQGPELLIRYENEEAVDDSQLPKDRFSAERLKGVDSTLKIQPAELGDSAVYLCASSPDPLQGNEKLFFGSGTQLSVL.

A note on this clonotype: One base away lies a much larger clone, so this may be a sequencing read error. The J gene is TRBJ2-1, the V gene TRBV11-3; the D is unclear. Per the germline V gene, CDR1 is SGHNT and CDR2 is YENEEA. V was pared by 5 bases and J by 4 bases, with 3 bases between. The CDR3 runs 11 residues. Written as DNA, the CDR3 is TGTGCCAGCAGCCAGTACAATGAGCAGTTCTTC. It is translated as CASSQYNEQFF.